This T cell receptor beta chain came from a study of T cell clones after liver transplantation. Profiled with immunoSEQ multiplex PCR; TCRdb holds only in-frame clones, not every one. Of some 70,000 clones in the sample, 75% to 85% were seen once. The material sequenced was CD4+ T cells from blood, taken before liver transplant. The receptor's source is a human donor who received a liver transplant.

In nucleotides, the CDR3 is TGCGCCAGCAGCTTGGCCGGTAACCAAGAGACCCAGTACTTC. Protein product: CASSLAGNQETQYF. The V and J genes are TRBV5-1 and TRBJ2-5; the D is unclear. Trimming shortened V by 0 bases and J by 0 bases, and 6 bases separated the two germline ends. Germline V gene data show CDR1 as SGHRS and CDR2 as YFSETQ. The CDR3 totals 14 residues.